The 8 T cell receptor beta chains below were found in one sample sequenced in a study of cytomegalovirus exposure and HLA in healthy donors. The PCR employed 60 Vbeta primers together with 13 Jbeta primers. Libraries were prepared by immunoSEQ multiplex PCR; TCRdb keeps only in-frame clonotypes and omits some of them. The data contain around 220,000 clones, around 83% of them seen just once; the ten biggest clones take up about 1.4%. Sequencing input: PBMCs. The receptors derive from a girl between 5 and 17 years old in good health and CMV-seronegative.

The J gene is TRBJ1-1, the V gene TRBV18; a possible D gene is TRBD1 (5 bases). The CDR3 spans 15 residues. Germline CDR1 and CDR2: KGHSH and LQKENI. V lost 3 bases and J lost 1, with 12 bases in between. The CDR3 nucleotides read TGTGCCAGCTCACCCCAGGGAGGAGGGAACACTGAAGCTTTCTTT. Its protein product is CASSPQGGGNTEAFF.

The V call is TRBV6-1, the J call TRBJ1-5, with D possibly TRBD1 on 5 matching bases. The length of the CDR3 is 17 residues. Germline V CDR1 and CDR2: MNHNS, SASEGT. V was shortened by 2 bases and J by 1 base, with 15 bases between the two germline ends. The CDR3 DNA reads TGTGCCAGCAGTGAAAACGGAGGGGTATGGAGCAATCAGCCCCAGCATTTT. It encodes CASSENGGVWSNQPQHF.

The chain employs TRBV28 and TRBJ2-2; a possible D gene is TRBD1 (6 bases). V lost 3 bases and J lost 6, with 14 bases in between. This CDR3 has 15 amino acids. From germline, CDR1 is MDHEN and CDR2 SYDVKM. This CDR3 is CASSFFTGISGELFF. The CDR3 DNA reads TGTGCCAGCAGTTTTTTTACAGGGATTTCCGGGGAGCTGTTTTTT.

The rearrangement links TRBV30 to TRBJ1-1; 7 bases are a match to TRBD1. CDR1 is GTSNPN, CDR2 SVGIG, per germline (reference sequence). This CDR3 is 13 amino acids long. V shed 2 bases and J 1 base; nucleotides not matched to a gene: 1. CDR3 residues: CAWSTGENTEAFF. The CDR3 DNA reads TGTGCCTGGAGTACAGGGGAGAACACTGAAGCTTTCTTT.

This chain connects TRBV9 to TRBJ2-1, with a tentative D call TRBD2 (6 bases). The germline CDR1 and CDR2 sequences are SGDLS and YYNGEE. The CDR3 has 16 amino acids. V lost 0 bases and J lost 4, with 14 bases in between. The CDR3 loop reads CASSVGGTGEYNEQFF. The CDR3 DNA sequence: TGTGCCAGCAGCGTAGGTGGGACGGGGGAGTACAATGAGCAGTTCTTC.

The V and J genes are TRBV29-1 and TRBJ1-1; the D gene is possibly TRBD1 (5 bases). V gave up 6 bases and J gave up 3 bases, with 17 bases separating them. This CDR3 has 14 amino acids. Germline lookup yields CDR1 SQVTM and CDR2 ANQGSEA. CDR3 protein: CSVSTPEGYTEAFF. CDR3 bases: TGCAGCGTCTCGACGCCGGAGGGGTACACTGAAGCTTTCTTT.

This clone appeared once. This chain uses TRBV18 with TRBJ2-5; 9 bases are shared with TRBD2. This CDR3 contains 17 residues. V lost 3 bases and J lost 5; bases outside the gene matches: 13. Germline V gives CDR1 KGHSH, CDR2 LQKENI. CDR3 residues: CASSPLVAGEPLETQYF. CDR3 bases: TGTGCCAGCTCACCTCTCGTAGCGGGGGAGCCCCTGGAGACCCAGTACTTC.

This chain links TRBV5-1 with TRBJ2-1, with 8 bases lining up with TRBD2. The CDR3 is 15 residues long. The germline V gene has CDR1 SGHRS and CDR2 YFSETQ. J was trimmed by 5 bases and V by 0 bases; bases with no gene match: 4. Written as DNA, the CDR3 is TGCGCCAGCAGCTTGGCTAGCGGGCCAAACAATGAGCAGTTCTTC. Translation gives CASSLASGPNNEQFF. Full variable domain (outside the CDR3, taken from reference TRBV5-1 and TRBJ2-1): KAGVTQTPRYLIKTRGQQVTLSCSPISGHRSVSWYQQTPGQGLQFLFEYFSETQRNKGNFPGRFSGRQFSNSRSEMNVSTLELGDSALYLCASSLASGPNNEQFFGPGTRLTVL.